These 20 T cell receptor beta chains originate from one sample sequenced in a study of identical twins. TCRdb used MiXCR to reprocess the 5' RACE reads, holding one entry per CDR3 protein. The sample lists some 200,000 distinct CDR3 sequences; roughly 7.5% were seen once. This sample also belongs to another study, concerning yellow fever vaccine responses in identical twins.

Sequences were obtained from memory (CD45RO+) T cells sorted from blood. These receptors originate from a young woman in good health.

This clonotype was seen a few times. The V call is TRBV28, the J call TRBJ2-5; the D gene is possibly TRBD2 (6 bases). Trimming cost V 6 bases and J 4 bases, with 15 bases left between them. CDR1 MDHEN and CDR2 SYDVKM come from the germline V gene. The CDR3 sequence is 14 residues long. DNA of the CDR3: TGTGCCAGCAGACTGCCCCAGGGAGGAGAGACCCAGTACTTC. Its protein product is CASRLPQGGETQYF.

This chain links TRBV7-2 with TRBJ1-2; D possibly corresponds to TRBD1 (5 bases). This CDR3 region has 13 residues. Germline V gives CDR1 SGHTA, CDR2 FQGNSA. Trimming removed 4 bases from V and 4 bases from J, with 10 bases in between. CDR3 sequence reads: CASSWDESYGYTF. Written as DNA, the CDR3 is TGTGCCAGCAGCTGGGACGAGAGCTATGGCTACACCTTC.

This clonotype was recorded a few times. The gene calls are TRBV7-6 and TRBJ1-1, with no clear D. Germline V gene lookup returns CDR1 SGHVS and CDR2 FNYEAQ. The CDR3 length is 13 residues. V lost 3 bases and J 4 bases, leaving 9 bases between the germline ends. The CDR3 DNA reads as TGTGCCAGCAGCTTTGGGGTTTCCACTGAAGCTTTCTTT. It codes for CASSFGVSTEAFF.

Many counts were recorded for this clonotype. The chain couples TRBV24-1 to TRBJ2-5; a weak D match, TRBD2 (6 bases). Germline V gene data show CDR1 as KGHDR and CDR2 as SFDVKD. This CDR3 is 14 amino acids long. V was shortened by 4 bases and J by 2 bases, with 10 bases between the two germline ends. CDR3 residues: CATSDPGLQETQYF. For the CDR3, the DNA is TGTGCCACCAGTGACCCGGGACTTCAAGAGACCCAGTACTTC.

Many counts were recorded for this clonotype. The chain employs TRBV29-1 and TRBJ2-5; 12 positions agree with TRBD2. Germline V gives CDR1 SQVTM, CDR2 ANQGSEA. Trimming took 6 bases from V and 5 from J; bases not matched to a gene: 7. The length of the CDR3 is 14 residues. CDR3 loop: CSVQTSGSYETQYF. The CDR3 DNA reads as TGCAGCGTGCAGACTAGCGGGAGCTACGAGACCCAGTACTTC.

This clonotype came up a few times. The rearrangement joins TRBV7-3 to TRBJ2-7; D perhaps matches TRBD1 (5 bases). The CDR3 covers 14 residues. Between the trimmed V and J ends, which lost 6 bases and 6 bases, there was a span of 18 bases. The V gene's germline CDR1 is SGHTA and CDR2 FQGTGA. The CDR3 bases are TGTGCCAGCAGAATAGGGCTAGGGGAAGGCGAGCAGTACTTC. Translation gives CASRIGLGEGEQYF.

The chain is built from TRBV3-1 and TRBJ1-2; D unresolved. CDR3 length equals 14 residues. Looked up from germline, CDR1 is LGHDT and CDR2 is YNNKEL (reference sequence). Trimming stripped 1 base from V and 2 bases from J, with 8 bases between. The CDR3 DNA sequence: TGTGCCAGCAGCCAAGTGAGGCAGAACTATGGCTACACCTTC. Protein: CASSQVRQNYGYTF.

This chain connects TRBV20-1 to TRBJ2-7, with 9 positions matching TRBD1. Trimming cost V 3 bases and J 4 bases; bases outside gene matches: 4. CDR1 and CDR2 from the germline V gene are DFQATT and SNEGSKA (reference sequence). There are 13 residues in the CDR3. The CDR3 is CSARGQGKYEQYF. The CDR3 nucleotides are TGCAGTGCTAGGGGACAGGGTAAATACGAGCAGTACTTC.

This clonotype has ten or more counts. The CDR3 here is CASSSWTEQFF. The CDR3 coding sequence is TGTGCCAGCAGTTCCTGGACTGAGCAGTTCTTC. The chain joins TRBV2 to TRBJ2-1; unclear D gene. The CDR3 runs 11 residues. Germline CDR1 SNHLY, CDR2 FYNNEI. The V gene lost 5 bases and the J gene lost 9 bases, with 8 bases spanning the gap. Full variable domain (rest looked up from reference TRBV2 and TRBJ2-1): EPEVTQTPSHQVTQMGQEVILRCVPISNHLYFYWYRQILGQKVEFLVSFYNNEISEKSEIFDDQFSVERPDGSNFTLKIRSTKLEDSAMYFCASSSWTEQFFGPGTRLTVL.

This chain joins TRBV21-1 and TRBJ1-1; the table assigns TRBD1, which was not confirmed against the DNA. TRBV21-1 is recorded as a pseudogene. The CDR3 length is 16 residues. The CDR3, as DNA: TGTGCCAGCGGGAGACTGTCAGGGGTGGAGAACACTGAAGCTTTCTTT. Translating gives CASGRLSGVENTEAFF.

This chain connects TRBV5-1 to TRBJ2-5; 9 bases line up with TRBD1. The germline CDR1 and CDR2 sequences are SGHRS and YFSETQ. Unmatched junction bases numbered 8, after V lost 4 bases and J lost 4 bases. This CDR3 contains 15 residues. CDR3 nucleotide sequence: TGCGCCAGCAGCGAACAGGGGGCCTCCCGAGAGACCCAGTACTTC. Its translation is CASSEQGASRETQYF.

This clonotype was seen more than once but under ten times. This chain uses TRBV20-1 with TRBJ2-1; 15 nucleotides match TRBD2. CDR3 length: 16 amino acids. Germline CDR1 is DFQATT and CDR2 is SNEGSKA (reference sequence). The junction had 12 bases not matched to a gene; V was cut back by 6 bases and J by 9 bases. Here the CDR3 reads CSASNPGTSGGIEQFF. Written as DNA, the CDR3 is TGCAGTGCCTCAAACCCCGGGACTAGCGGGGGGATTGAGCAGTTCTTC.

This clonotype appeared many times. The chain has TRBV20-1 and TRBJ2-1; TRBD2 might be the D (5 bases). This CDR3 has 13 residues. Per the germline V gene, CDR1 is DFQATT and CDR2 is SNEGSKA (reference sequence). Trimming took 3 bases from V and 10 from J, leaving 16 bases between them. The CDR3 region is CSARGEGRREQFF. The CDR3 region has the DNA TGCAGTGCTAGGGGCGAAGGGAGAAGGGAGCAGTTCTTC.

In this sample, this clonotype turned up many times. CDR3 in DNA: TGTGCCAGCAGTTCACTAGCGGGGCCAGATACGCAGTATTTT. Protein: CASSSLAGPDTQYF. This chain links TRBV6-5 with TRBJ2-3; 10 bases line up with TRBD2. The CDR3 spans 14 residues. Germline V gene data show CDR1 as MNHEY and CDR2 as SVGAGI. The V gene end was trimmed by 4 bases and the J gene end by 4 bases; junction bases not matched to a gene: 2.

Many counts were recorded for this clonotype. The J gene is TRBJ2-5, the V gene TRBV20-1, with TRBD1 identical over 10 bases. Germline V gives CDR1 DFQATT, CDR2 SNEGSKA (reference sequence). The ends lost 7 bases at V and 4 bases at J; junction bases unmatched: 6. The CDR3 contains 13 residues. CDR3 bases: TGCAGTGGGGACAGGGGAATGGGAGAGACCCAGTACTTC. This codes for CSGDRGMGETQYF.

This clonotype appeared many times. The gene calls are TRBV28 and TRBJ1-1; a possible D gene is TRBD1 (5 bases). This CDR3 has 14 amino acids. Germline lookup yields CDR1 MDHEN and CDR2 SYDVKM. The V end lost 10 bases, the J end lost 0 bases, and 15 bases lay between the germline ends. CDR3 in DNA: TGTGCCACCGTTACAGGAGCTCTGAACACTGAAGCTTTCTTT. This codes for CATVTGALNTEAFF.

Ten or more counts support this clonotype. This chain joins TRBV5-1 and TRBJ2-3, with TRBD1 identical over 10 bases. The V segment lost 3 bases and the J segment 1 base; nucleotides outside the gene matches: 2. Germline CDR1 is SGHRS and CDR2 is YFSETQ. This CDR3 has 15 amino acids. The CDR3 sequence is CASSSGTGGTDTQYF. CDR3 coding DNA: TGCGCCAGCAGCTCCGGGACAGGGGGCACAGATACGCAGTATTTT.

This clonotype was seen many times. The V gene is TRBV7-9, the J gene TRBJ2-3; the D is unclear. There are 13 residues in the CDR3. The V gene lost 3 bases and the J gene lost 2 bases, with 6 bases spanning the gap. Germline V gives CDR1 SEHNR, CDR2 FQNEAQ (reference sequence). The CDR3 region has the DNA TGTGCCAGCAGCTTTCCCCCCACAGATACGCAGTATTTT. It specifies CASSFPPTDTQYF.

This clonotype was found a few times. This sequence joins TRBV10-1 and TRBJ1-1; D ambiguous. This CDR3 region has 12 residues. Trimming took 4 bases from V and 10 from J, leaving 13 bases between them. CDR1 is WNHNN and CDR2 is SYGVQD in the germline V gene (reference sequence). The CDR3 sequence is CASSGGVYRAFF. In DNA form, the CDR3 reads TGCGCCAGCAGTGGTGGGGTTTATCGAGCTTTCTTT.

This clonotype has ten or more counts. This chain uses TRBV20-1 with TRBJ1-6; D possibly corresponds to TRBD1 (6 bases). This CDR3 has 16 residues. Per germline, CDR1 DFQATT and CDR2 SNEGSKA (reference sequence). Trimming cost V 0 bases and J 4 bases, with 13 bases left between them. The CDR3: CSARDPQGTYNSPLHF. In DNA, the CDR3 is TGCAGTGCTAGAGACCCACAGGGAACTTATAATTCACCCCTCCACTTT.